The T cell receptor beta chain under discussion was sequenced for a study of T cell responses to AZD1222 COVID-19 vaccine (TCRdb year 2021). Turning to the overall study: Because spike-specific TCR depth and breadth did not differ between the two schedules, AZD1222 recipients who got a second dose at roughly 4 weeks were pooled with those who got a second dose at roughly 12 weeks. TCR sequencing covered some 240 trial participants: about 210 given two doses of AZD1222 and about 26 given two doses of MenACWY control vaccine. Trial participants were enrolled by age into subgroups of 18-55, 56-69 and 70-plus years, and about 150, 27 and 61 TCR-sequenced participants, respectively, were included in these subgroups. The paper as a whole reports these results and caveats: After two AZD1222 doses, spike-specific TCR breadth and depth were significantly higher than at day 0 and than in MenACWY recipients. The vaccine-associated CD4 TCRs covered the entire spike protein, and the dominant responses fell in regions 160-218 and 743-854. In the small 56-69-year group, the increase in depth fell short of significance, most likely because of low power. No day 14 peak-response samples were available, so repertoires were characterized only after the peak T cell response. Reportedly, almost half of the unique spike-specific TCRs recognized epitopes lying outside the regions that are mutated in the B.1.351 and B.1.1.7 variants. Conclusions about previously exposed vaccinees are limited, since just a handful of AZD1222 recipients were seropositive for SARS-CoV-2 at baseline. Most participants were white British and females outnumbered males, and the authors suggested that clonal diversity may have been underestimated.

This sample's time point label indicates: baseline before first vaccination. Vaccinee samples were obtained from the UK trials COV001 and COV002, which included a single-blind randomized controlled phase 2/3 trial of AZD1222 (ChAdOx1 nCoV-19) in healthy adults. Trial participant PBMC samples were collected at day 0 and day 28 after the second dose for TCRbeta chain sequencing. The CDR3 regions of human TCRbeta chains were subjected to immunosequencing. In the source study's methods: TCRs in the repertoires were matched against a reference library of SARS-CoV-2-specific TCRs that had been generated with the MIRA antigen-specificity platform. Breadth was defined as the fraction of unique TCRs that were SARS-CoV-2-associated, and depth was defined as the fraction of total T cells that were SARS-CoV-2-associated. Using the MIRA data, every spike-specific TCR was mapped to the spike region that the TCR reacted to and assigned to either a CD4 or a CD8 class. Log10-transformed breadth and depth values were compared by one-way ANOVA with Sidak's multiple comparisons tests. The immuneACCESS repertoire file appears here via TCRdb, limited to in-frame rearrangements. These files lack a portion of the clones; in checked studies, under half of the deficit traces to unresolved V genes, and the cause of the others is not known. Clone size and V and J calls were adopted from that table, with D and trimming inferred from the DNA. The sample has about 190,000 clones on record, 90% to 95% of them singletons. The ten largest make up over 7.5% of the sample.

For CDR1 and CDR2, the germline V gene lists SGDLS and YYNGEE. The CDR3 sequence holds 16 residues, the cysteine and phenylalanine included. The read is trimmed to its CDR3 DNA, 48 bases read in frame from base 1. Trimming leaves V shorter by 3 bases and J shorter by 3 bases, with the junction holding 6 bases beyond the gene matches. Points on this clone: Its antigen is currently not known. No quality values exist for individual bases; no much larger clone is one base distant.

The receptor was derived from an adult in good health. Recombination linked TRBV9 to TRBJ2-1; 10 middle bases align to TRBD2. This material consisted of peripheral blood, taken on day 0 of AZD1222 vaccination. CDR3 region: CASSARSGRDYNEQFF. The DNA sequence follows: TGTGCCAGCAGCGCTAGGAGCGGGAGGGACTACAATGAGCAGTTCTTC.